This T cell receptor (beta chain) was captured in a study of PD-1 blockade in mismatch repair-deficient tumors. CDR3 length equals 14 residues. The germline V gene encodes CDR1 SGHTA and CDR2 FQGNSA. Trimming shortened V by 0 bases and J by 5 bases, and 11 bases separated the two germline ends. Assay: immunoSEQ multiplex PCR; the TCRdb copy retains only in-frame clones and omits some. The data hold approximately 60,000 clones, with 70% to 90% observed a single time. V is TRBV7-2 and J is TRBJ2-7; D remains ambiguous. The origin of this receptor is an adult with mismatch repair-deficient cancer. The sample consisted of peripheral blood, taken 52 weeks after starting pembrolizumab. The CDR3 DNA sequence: TGTGCCAGCAGCTTAGCCCGGCGTCCCCACGAGCAGTACTTC. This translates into CASSLARRPHEQYF.